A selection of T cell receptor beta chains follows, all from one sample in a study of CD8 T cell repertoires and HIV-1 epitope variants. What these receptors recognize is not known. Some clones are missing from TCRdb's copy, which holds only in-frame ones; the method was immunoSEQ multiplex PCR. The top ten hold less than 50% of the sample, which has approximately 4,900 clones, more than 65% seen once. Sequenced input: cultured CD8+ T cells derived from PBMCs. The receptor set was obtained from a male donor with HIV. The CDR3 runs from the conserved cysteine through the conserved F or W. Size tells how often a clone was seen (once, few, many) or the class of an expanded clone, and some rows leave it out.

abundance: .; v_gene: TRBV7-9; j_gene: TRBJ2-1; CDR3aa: CASSLVREGLGAEQFF
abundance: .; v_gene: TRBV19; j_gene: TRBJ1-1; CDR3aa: CATNPGVDWNTEAFF
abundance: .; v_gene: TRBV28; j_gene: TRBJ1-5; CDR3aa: CASSSTGGEQPQHF
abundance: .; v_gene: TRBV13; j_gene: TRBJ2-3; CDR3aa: CASSLGPLGTSGESSTDTQYF
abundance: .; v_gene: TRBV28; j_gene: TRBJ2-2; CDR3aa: CASGLSAGELFF
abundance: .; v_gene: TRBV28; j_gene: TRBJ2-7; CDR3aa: CASSPGGDSYEQYF
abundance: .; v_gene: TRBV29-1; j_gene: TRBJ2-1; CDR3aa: CSVVRPSYNEQFF
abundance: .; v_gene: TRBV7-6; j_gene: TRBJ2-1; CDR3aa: CASSSTRQGALNEQFF
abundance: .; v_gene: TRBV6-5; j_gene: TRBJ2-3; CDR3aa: CASSFSSDRTDTQYF
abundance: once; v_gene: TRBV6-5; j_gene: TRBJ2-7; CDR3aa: CASSSRDDGYEQYF
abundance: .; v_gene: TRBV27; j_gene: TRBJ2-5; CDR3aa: CASSPTGTSGGLETQYF
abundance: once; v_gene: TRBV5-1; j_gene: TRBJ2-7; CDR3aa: CASSLAGGNEQYF
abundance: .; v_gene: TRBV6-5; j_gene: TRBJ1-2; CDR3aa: CASSYGGTADGYTF
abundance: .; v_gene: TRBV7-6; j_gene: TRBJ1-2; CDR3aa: CASSPTRKTYGYTF
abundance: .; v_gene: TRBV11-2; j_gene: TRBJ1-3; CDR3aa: CASSLFSGNTIYF
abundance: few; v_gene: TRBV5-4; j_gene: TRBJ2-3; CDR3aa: CASSHGTSGSLGDTQYF
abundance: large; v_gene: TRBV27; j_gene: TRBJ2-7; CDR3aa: CASSLSVGTYSYEQYF
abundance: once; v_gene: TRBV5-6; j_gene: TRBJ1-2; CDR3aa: CASSQDPPDLDYGYTF
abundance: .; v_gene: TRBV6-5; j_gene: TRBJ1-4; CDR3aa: CASSYGGSGKLFF
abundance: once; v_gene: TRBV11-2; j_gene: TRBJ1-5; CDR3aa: CASSLRPNQPQHF
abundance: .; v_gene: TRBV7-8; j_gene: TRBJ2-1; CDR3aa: CASSPRRSGPYNEQFF
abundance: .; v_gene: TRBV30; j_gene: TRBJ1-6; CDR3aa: CAWSVRGRENSPLHF
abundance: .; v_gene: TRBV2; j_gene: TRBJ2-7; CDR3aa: CASSEAGQGAWEQYF
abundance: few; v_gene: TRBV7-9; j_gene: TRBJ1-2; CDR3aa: CASSYLTDYGYTF
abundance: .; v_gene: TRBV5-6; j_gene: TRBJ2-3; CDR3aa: CASSLILAGDKGTDTQYF
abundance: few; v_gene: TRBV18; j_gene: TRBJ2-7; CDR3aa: CASSPYQGDLYEQYF
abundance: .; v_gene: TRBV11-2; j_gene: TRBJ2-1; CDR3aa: CASSLTSGRADEQFF
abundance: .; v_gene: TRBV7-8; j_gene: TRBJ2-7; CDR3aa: CASSGSGGTGLHEQYF
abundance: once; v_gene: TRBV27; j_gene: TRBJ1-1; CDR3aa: CASSLSSPGTPYTEAFF